This T cell receptor (beta chain) came from a study of blood T cell repertoires in COVID-19. This CDR3 has 16 amino acids. V was clipped by 4 bases and J by 7 bases; unmatched bases: 13. Germline lookup yields CDR1 MDHEN and CDR2 SYDVKM. Clones were sequenced by immunoSEQ multiplex PCR, and TCRdb holds only the in-frame ones, with some missing. The profile covers 40,000 to 45,000 clones, with roughly nine tenths appearing a single time and about 0.34% taken by the ten largest. Sequencing was performed on peripheral blood. V is TRBV28 and J is TRBJ1-2, with TRBD1 matching 9 bases. The clonotype comes from a man aged 50 to 59 with COVID-19, enrolled during active disease. The CDR3 coding sequence is TGTGCCAGCAGTTCCCCCTCGACAGGGGGTCCTCGTGGCTACACCTTC. It specifies CASSSPSTGGPRGYTF.